Below, one T cell receptor beta chain is given with its context. This sample is part of a study of T cell changes during pregnancy in multiple sclerosis. Repertoires were generated with immunoSEQ multiplex PCR, while TCRdb's copy carries only in-frame clones and drops some. This sample yields 70,000 to 90,000 clones, of which just under 95% are seen a single time; about 0.69% belongs to the top ten. Deletions cut 4 bases from V and 4 bases from J, with 12 bases between. The CDR3 length is 14 residues. Germline V lookup: CDR1 LGHNA, CDR2 YNFKEQ. This TCR was sampled from a female donor in good health, enrolled as a control in a pregnancy study. Sequencing was performed on peripheral blood, taken in the second trimester of pregnancy. The gene calls are TRBV4-2 and TRBJ2-3; D call uncertain. The CDR3 region has the DNA TGTGCCAGCAGCCGAGGATCATCCCCAGATACGCAGTATTTT. This codes for CASSRGSSPDTQYF.